This TCR beta chain was found in a study of vaccination and CD4 T cells after COVID-19. General observations from the study: For convalescent patients, a median approximately 84% of reactive clones surfaced exclusively after vaccination.

Treatment in this sample: roughly ten-day PBMC culture with coronavirus spike peptide pools or control peptides (ViraFEST assay). Cultures got half-medium changes with IL-2 on days 3 and 7. This clonotype was seen more than once but under ten times. Antigen specificity is unknown. With 3 bases removed from V and 4 bases from J, the gap between germline ends came to 10 bases. This CDR3 region has 14 residues. Germline CDR1 ENHRY, CDR2 SYGVKD. The Oncomine TCR Beta short-read assay was applied to DNA of cultured CD4+ T cells. MiXCR, run by TCRdb on the PCR reads, gives a single entry per CDR3 protein. The sample contains approximately 11,000 distinct CDR3 sequences, 25% to 40% of which appear only once.

This sequence was found in a human donor who had recovered from COVID-19. The sequenced sample consisted of CD4+ T cells from blood, cultured in vitro. V and J are TRBV10-3 and TRBJ1-5, with a possible D match to TRBD1 (6 bases). This chain's CDR3 is CAISEGGWNQPQHF. DNA of the CDR3: TGTGCCATCAGTGAAGGGGGTTGGAATCAGCCCCAGCATTTT.